The 9 T cell receptor beta chains given below trace back to one sample, sequenced in a study of blood T cells in healthy people across ages. A sample-barcoded 5' primer and a J-beta primer mix were used in a second PCR of roughly 7 to 11 cycles. TCRdb passed the 5' RACE reads through MiXCR, listing each CDR3 protein once. The sample records roughly 800,000 distinct CDR3 sequences, roughly 60% being singletons. What was sequenced was blood. These receptors were obtained from a man aged 30 to 39 in good health.

This clonotype was observed a handful of times. CDR3 bases: TGCGCCAGCAGCTCCCTCACAGGAGAGACCCAGTACTTC. This encodes CASSSLTGETQYF. V usage is TRBV5-1 and J usage is TRBJ2-5; a possible D gene is TRBD1 (5 bases). The CDR3 has 13 amino acids. Trimming removed 3 bases at V and 4 bases at J, with 10 bases between. The V gene's germline CDR1 is SGHRS and CDR2 YFSETQ.

This clonotype was seen a handful of times. The J gene is TRBJ1-2, the V gene TRBV29-1; D remains unclear. Per germline, CDR1 SQVTM and CDR2 ANQGSEA. The V and J ends lost 0 bases and 7 bases respectively, with 6 bases between them. The length of the CDR3 is 11 residues. CDR3 DNA sequence: TGCAGCGTTGAAGAGGGCCTTGGCTACACCTTC. Amino acid sequence: CSVEEGLGYTF.

This clonotype has just one count. The chain employs TRBV10-3 and TRBJ1-1; the D gene is possibly TRBD1 (6 bases). This CDR3 is 14 amino acids long. V was clipped by 2 bases and J by 4 bases, with 11 bases between them. From germline, CDR1 is ENHRY and CDR2 SYGVKD. This CDR3 is CAISEREQGTEAFF. CDR3 sequence (DNA): TGTGCCATCAGTGAGAGGGAACAGGGCACTGAAGCTTTCTTT.

This sequence joins TRBV5-1 and TRBJ2-1, with 7 bases aligning to TRBD1. There are 11 residues in the CDR3. J gave up 15 bases and V 0 bases, and 3 bases lay outside the gene matches. Germline V gene lookup returns CDR1 SGHRS and CDR2 YFSETQ. The CDR3 spells CASSLEGAWFF. CDR3 nucleotides: TGCGCCAGCAGCTTGGAGGGGGCCTGGTTCTTC.

The V call is TRBV19, the J call TRBJ1-2; TRBD1 might be the D (5 bases). Trimming left V 3 bases short and J 4 bases short, with 6 bases between. Germline lookup yields CDR1 LNHDA and CDR2 SQIVND (reference sequence). CDR3 size: 12 residues. The CDR3 spells CASSMGTYGYTF. The CDR3 DNA reads TGTGCCAGTAGTATGGGGACCTATGGCTACACCTTC.

This chain links TRBV12-3 or TRBV12-4 with TRBJ1-1, with D uncertain. The CDR3 runs to 14 residues. Between the trimmed V and J ends, which lost 3 bases and 3 bases, there was a span of 11 bases. The CDR3 coding sequence is TGTGCCAGCAGTTTGGTAATCGGGGACACTGAAGCTTTCTTT. This translates into CASSLVIGDTEAFF.

This chain links TRBV20-1 with TRBJ1-6; TRBD1 matches 7 bases. The germline V gene encodes CDR1 DFQATT and CDR2 SNEGSKA (reference sequence). With V trimmed by 5 bases and J by 8 bases, 9 bases remained unmatched. This CDR3 is 14 amino acids long. The DNA for the CDR3 is TGCAGTGCTGGCCGACAGGGCACTGATTCACCCCTCCACTTT. It translates to CSAGRQGTDSPLHF.

This clonotype occurred a few times. This chain connects TRBV4-1 to TRBJ2-5; perhaps TRBD2 as D (6 bases). Trimming pared 4 bases from V and 4 bases from J, leaving 16 bases between. CDR1 MGHRA and CDR2 YSYEKL come from the germline V gene. There are 15 residues in the CDR3. The CDR3 DNA follows: TGCGCCAGCAGCCCCAGGGACTCCAGCTTAGAGACCCAGTACTTC. Protein sequence: CASSPRDSSLETQYF.

V is TRBV20-1 and J is TRBJ2-1; D not resolved. The CDR3 spans 16 residues. Germline values: CDR1 DFQATT, CDR2 SNEGSKA (reference sequence). Trimming took off 3 bases at V and 6 bases at J, with 21 bases between the two ends. The CDR3 nucleotides are TGCAGTGCTAGGGCCCGATCGTCAGCTCTAGTCAATGAGCAGTTCTTC. It encodes CSARARSSALVNEQFF.